The sequence of this T cell receptor beta chain was determined in a study of cytomegalovirus exposure and HLA in healthy donors. Study results and caveats: HLA allele associations emerged for roughly 17,000 TCR beta sequences in a later analysis, at 0.05 false discovery rate.

In regard to this clone: Its target is unknown.

V lost 1 base, J lost 6 bases, and 6 bases lay in between. The germline V gene encodes CDR1 SGHDT and CDR2 YYEEEE. The CDR3 totals 12 residues. Primers for the PCR totalled 60 Vbeta and 13 Jbeta. Measured with immunoSEQ multiplex PCR; TCRdb has only the in-frame clones, and not every one. This sample has around 140,000 clones, with 65% to 90% found just once. The sequence came from a woman in her 30s in good health and CMV-seronegative. J is TRBJ2-3 and V is TRBV5-6; D may be TRBD2 (6 bases). Material for sequencing was PBMCs. The CDR3 DNA reads as TGTGCCAGCAGCTTGAGCGGGGATACGCAGTATTTT. This gives the protein CASSLSGDTQYF.